The T cell receptor (beta chain) under discussion was sequenced for a study of T-cell memory formation after mild COVID-19. For the study at large: In these data, TCR clusters were largely donor specific.

This clonotype was detected only a few times. TCRdb called the 5' RACE reads again in MiXCR, with one record for every CDR3 protein. The table shows about 210,000 distinct CDR3 sequences, with roughly a tenth occurring only once. The receptor comes from a man in his late teens or twenties who had mild COVID-19 (a few samples of this study predate the infection). Cell type and time point are not known. Input material: PBMCs or a T cell subset sorted from them (not recorded which).

The CDR3 reads CAWGRSQPQHF. CDR3 nucleotide sequence: TGTGCCTGGGGACGGAGTCAGCCCCAGCATTTT. The chain uses TRBV30 and TRBJ1-5; D is undetermined. The CDR3 is made up of 11 amino acids. Trimming cost V 5 bases and J 6 bases, with 8 bases left between them. CDR1 GTSNPN and CDR2 SVGIG come from the germline V gene (reference sequence).